This T cell receptor (beta chain) was observed in a study of T cells in narcolepsy. Study findings and constraints: Autoreactive clonotypes reportedly recurred in blood of same and different patients, not controls. Comparing one patient's CSF and blood CD4+ clonotypes highlighted HCRT- and TRIB2-specific autoreactive clonotypes.

The table came from immunoSEQ multiplex PCR; TCRdb's copy has only in-frame clones and leaves some out. This table has fewer than 30,000 clones, over 75% appearing once. CDR1 is SGHAT, CDR2 FQNNGV, per germline. The CDR3 covers 15 residues. V gave up 7 bases and J gave up 1 base; unmatched junction bases: 6. About this clone: The antigen remains unidentified.

The J gene is TRBJ2-5, the V gene TRBV11-2, with 10 nucleotides matching TRBD1. The sequence derives from a human donor in good health. Material for sequencing was memory (CD45RA-) CD4+ T cells from blood. The DNA of the CDR3 is TGTGCCAGCACACTGGACAGGGGGTCCCAAGAGACCCAGTACTTC. This gives the protein CASTLDRGSQETQYF.